A selection of T cell receptor beta chains follows, all from one sample in a study of blood T cell repertoires in COVID-19. Assay used: immunoSEQ multiplex PCR; TCRdb lists only in-frame clones, some missing. Of over 350,000 clones in the sample, about 89% were seen once. Sequenced input: PBMCs or T cells enriched from blood (not recorded which). These receptors originate from a woman in her thirties or forties who had been exposed to COVID-19. CDR3s leave out the opening cysteine and the closing phenylalanine or tryptophan. The order of the fields is J gene, V gene, CDR3 protein.

TRBJ1-1,TRBV19,ASSIRGPYTEAF
TRBJ2-3,TRBV21-1,ASSKEWRLGGGLTDTQY
TRBJ1-1,TRBV6-5,ASSIRQGKNTEAF
TRBJ1-4,TRBV15,ATRLGQGSTTNEKLF
TRBJ2-1,TRBV24-1,ATSDLGQENNEQF
TRBJ2-5,TRBV12-5,ASGLLAGQTRETQY
TRBJ1-1,TRBV28,ASSSLGGVGTEAF
TRBJ2-1,TRBV5-1,ASSLGSLAGGGNEQF
TRBJ1-5,TRBV15,ATSRDLGDTNQPQH
TRBJ1-1,TRBV7-2,ASSREASITEAF
TRBJ2-1,TRBV7-2,ASSLSQAFGEQF
TRBJ1-2,TRBV27,ASSPTGTNYGYT
TRBJ1-1,TRBV19,ASYHRGGEAF